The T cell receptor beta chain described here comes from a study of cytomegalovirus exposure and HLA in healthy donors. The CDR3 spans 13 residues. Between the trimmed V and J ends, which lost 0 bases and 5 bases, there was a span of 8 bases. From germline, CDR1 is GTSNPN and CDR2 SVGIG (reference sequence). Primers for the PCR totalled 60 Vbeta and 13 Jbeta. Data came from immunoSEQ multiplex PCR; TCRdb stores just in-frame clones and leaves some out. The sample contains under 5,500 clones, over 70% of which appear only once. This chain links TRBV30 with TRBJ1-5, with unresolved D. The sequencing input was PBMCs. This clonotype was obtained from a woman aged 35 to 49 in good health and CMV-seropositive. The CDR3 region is CAWSVRGYQPQHF. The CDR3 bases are TGTGCCTGGAGTGTACGAGGGTATCAGCCCCAGCATTTT.